These T cell receptor beta chains were read from a single sample in a study of early T cells in non-severe SARS-CoV-2 infection. TCRdb re-derived calls from the 5' RACE reads in MiXCR, one entry per CDR3 protein. The table lists just over 95,000 distinct CDR3 sequences, approximately 10% of them singletons. The sequencing sample was made of whole blood. All receptors come from an adult who was a healthcare worker with PCR-confirmed SARS-CoV-2 infection or an uninfected control (not recorded which). The CDR3 runs from the conserved cysteine through the conserved F or W. The D gene is left open where the match is weak. Only some rows state a clone size, as once, few, many or a class for expanded clones.

v_gene	d_gene	abundance	j_gene	CDR3nt	CDR3aa
TRBV10-2	NA	few	TRBJ2-1	TGCGCCAGAACATATTGGGTAGGCAATGAGCAGTTCTTC	CARTYWVGNEQFF
TRBV4-2	TRBD2	many	TRBJ2-7	TGTGCCAGCAGCCAAGTTACGGGGGGTAACGACTACGAGCAGTACTTC	CASSQVTGGNDYEQYF
TRBV6-1	NA	few	TRBJ2-5	TGTGCCAGCAGGGACTCTCTGGAGACCCAGTACTTC	CASRDSLETQYF
TRBV18	NA	few	TRBJ1-5	TGTGCCAGCTCACAGGCGGCAGGCGGCAATCAGCCCCAGCATTTT	CASSQAAGGNQPQHF
TRBV2	TRBD1	NA	TRBJ1-1	TGTGCCAGCAGAGACAGGGTGGGTGCGAACACTGAAGCTTTCTTT	CASRDRVGANTEAFF
TRBV5-1	TRBD1	many	TRBJ2-7	TGCGCCAGCAGCAAAGGACAGGGCCTTGTCCCCTACGAGCAGTACTTC	CASSKGQGLVPYEQYF
TRBV18	TRBD2	NA	TRBJ2-7	TGTGTCAGCTCACTGAGACTAGCGGGAGGCACCACCTACGAGCAGTACTTC	CVSSLRLAGGTTYEQYF
TRBV6-2/TRBV6-3	NA	few	TRBJ2-7	TGTGCCAGCAGTTACTCCCCGACTAGTCCCTTCTACGAGCAGTACTTC	CASSYSPTSPFYEQYF
TRBV7-2	NA	NA	TRBJ2-4	TGTGCCAGCAGCCCCAATAGATCCAAAAACATTCAGTACTTC	CASSPNRSKNIQYF
TRBV3-1	TRBD1	NA	TRBJ1-2	TGTGCCAGCAGCCAAGGGGTCAGGGGGCGAGGATATGGCTACACCTTC	CASSQGVRGRGYGYTF
TRBV4-1	NA	many	TRBJ1-5	TGCGCCAGCAGCCAAGAAAGTCCCTTGGGCAATCAGCCCCAGCATTTT	CASSQESPLGNQPQHF
TRBV20-1	NA	few	TRBJ1-2	TGCAGTGCTAGTCCCGCGGGGACCTATGGCTACACCTTC	CSASPAGTYGYTF
TRBV11-2	TRBD1	few	TRBJ2-5	TGTGCCAGCAGCTCGGGGACAGGACCCCAAGAGACCCAGTACTTC	CASSSGTGPQETQYF